The 4 T cell receptor beta chains in this list originate from one sample, sequenced in a study of tumor-infiltrating lymphocytes in localized non-small cell lung cancer. Assay used: immunoSEQ multiplex PCR; TCRdb lists only in-frame clones, some missing. The sample has around 15,000 clones; roughly 69% are singletons. Sequenced sample: lung tumor tissue. These receptors originate from a human donor with non-small cell lung cancer.

The chain joins TRBV28 to TRBJ1-5, with a weak D call TRBD1 (6 bases). The V gene's germline CDR1 is MDHEN and CDR2 SYDVKM. The V end lost 4 bases, the J end lost 6 bases, and 16 bases lay between the germline ends. The CDR3 extends over 15 amino acids. The CDR3 DNA follows: TGTGCCAGCAGTTCTAACAGGGATTGGGTTCAGCCCCAGCATTTT. Amino acids: CASSSNRDWVQPQHF.

This clone has only a few counts. J is TRBJ1-5 and V is TRBV5-5; 9 nucleotides match TRBD1. CDR1 SGHKS and CDR2 YYEKEE come from the germline V gene (reference sequence). The CDR3 runs to 15 residues. J gave up 2 bases and V 2 bases, and 2 bases lay outside the gene matches. This CDR3 reads CASSLWTGGNQPQHF. CDR3 sequence (DNA): TGTGCCAGCAGCTTATGGACAGGGGGCAATCAGCCCCAGCATTTT. The whole variable domain, remainder taken from reference TRBV5-5 and TRBJ1-5, is DAGVTQSPTHLIKTRGQQVTLRCSPISGHKSVSWYQQVLGQGPQFIFQYYEKEERGRGNFPDRFSARQFPNYSSELNVNALLLGDSALYLCASSLWTGGNQPQHFGDGTRLSIL.

The chain is built from TRBV19 and TRBJ1-1; no clear D. V shed 7 bases and J shed 4 bases, with 13 bases lying between them. There are 13 residues in the CDR3. CDR1 LNHDA and CDR2 SQIVND come from the germline V gene (reference sequence). CDR3 protein: CASTIAFSTEAFF. The CDR3 DNA reads as TGTGCCAGTACCATTGCTTTTAGCACTGAAGCTTTCTTT.

The chain carries TRBV7-8 and TRBJ1-5, with 7 bases aligning to TRBD1. This CDR3 region has 14 residues. CDR1 is SGHVS and CDR2 is FQNEAQ in the germline V gene. V lost 4 bases, J lost 6 bases, and 6 bases stayed unmatched. Written as DNA, the CDR3 is TGTGCCAGCAGCTCCGGGACAGACACTCAGCCCCAGCATTTT. It codes for CASSSGTDTQPQHF.